A selection of T cell receptor beta chains follows, all from one sample in a study of OX40 agonist ivuxolimab in advanced cancers. Generated by immunoSEQ multiplex PCR, the TCRdb table keeps only in-frame clones and is missing some. Among around 71,000 clones listed, roughly 78% were seen once. The starting material was CD4+ or CD8+ T cells sorted from blood, obtained in a trial of the OX40 agonist ivuxolimab. All receptors derive from an adult with an advanced solid tumor such as melanoma, head and neck, liver or kidney cancer. Both conserved end residues are part of each CDR3. A D gene is named only where the DNA matches it firmly. Expanded clones are given a class, and other clones once, few, many or no size at all.

abundance: .; v_gene: TRBV4-3; j_gene: TRBJ2-2; d_gene: TRBD1; CDR3aa: CASSHTGGASTGELFF; CDR3nt: TGCGCCAGCAGCCACACAGGGGGCGCATCTACCGGGGAGCTGTTTTTT
abundance: .; v_gene: TRBV7-2; j_gene: TRBJ1-2; d_gene: .; CDR3aa: CASSLSNYGYTF; CDR3nt: TGTGCCAGCAGCTTAAGTAACTATGGCTACACCTTC
abundance: .; v_gene: TRBV28; j_gene: TRBJ2-4; d_gene: .; CDR3aa: CASSPGGRKNIQYF; CDR3nt: TGTGCCAGCAGCCCCGGGGGGCGGAAAAACATTCAGTACTTC
abundance: .; v_gene: TRBV7-9; j_gene: TRBJ2-7; d_gene: .; CDR3aa: CASSLARNTYEQYF; CDR3nt: TGTGCCAGCAGCTTAGCGCGCAACACCTACGAGCAGTACTTC
abundance: .; v_gene: TRBV2; j_gene: TRBJ2-3; d_gene: TRBD1; CDR3aa: CASSATGTTTDTQYF; CDR3nt: TGTGCCAGCAGCGCGACAGGGACCACGACAGATACGCAGTATTTT
abundance: .; v_gene: TRBV6-1; j_gene: TRBJ1-5; d_gene: .; CDR3aa: CASSPVQSAQPQHF; CDR3nt: TGTGCCAGCAGTCCGGTACAGTCGGCTCAGCCCCAGCATTTT
abundance: .; v_gene: TRBV7-9; j_gene: TRBJ1-1; d_gene: .; CDR3aa: CASSFLSTEAFF; CDR3nt: TGTGCCAGCAGCTTCCTTAGCACTGAAGCTTTCTTT
abundance: .; v_gene: TRBV5-1; j_gene: TRBJ1-1; d_gene: .; CDR3aa: CASSLDVGHMNTEAFF; CDR3nt: TGCGCCAGCAGCTTGGACGTAGGCCACATGAACACTGAAGCTTTCTTT
abundance: many; v_gene: TRBV2; j_gene: TRBJ1-4; d_gene: TRBD1; CDR3aa: CASGQVVLLDEKLFF; CDR3nt: TGTGCCAGCGGACAGGTTGTCCTCCTCGATGAAAAACTGTTTTTT
abundance: .; v_gene: TRBV29-1; j_gene: TRBJ1-5; d_gene: TRBD1; CDR3aa: CSVTDRANQPQHF; CDR3nt: TGCAGCGTGACCGACAGGGCCAATCAGCCCCAGCATTTT
abundance: .; v_gene: TRBV9; j_gene: TRBJ2-3; d_gene: .; CDR3aa: CASSVAATSTDTQYF; CDR3nt: TGTGCCAGCAGCGTAGCGGCTACTAGCACAGATACGCAGTATTTT
abundance: few; v_gene: TRBV28; j_gene: TRBJ1-5; d_gene: TRBD1; CDR3aa: CASISTALQGGNQPQHF; CDR3nt: TGTGCCAGCATCTCAACCGCACTACAGGGGGGCAATCAGCCCCAGCATTTT
abundance: .; v_gene: TRBV12-5; j_gene: TRBJ2-6; d_gene: TRBD1; CDR3aa: CASAGGASSGANVLTF; CDR3nt: TGTGCTAGTGCAGGGGGCGCCAGCTCTGGGGCCAACGTCCTGACTTTC
abundance: .; v_gene: TRBV27; j_gene: TRBJ2-1; d_gene: TRBD2; CDR3aa: CASSLRGASGRRNEQFF; CDR3nt: TGTGCCAGCAGTTTAAGGGGGGCTAGCGGGAGACGCAATGAGCAGTTCTTC
abundance: few; v_gene: TRBV6-6; j_gene: TRBJ1-6; d_gene: TRBD1; CDR3aa: CASRTGTGDSPLHF; CDR3nt: TGTGCCAGCAGGACCGGGACAGGGGACTCACCCCTCCACTTT
abundance: .; v_gene: TRBV19; j_gene: TRBJ2-6; d_gene: .; CDR3aa: CASSMIRQTKSTGANVLTF; CDR3nt: TGTGCCAGTAGTATGATAAGGCAGACCAAATCCACTGGGGCCAACGTCCTGACTTTC
abundance: .; v_gene: TRBV15; j_gene: TRBJ2-7; d_gene: .; CDR3aa: CATSTQDGAYEQYF; CDR3nt: TGTGCCACCAGCACCCAGGACGGGGCCTACGAGCAGTACTTC
abundance: .; v_gene: TRBV30; j_gene: TRBJ2-5; d_gene: .; CDR3aa: CAWSWRGQETQYF; CDR3nt: TGTGCCTGGAGTTGGAGGGGCCAAGAGACCCAGTACTTC
abundance: once; v_gene: TRBV6-5; j_gene: TRBJ2-1; d_gene: TRBD2; CDR3aa: CASTLAGGQGNEQFF; CDR3nt: TGTGCCAGCACCCTAGCGGGAGGGCAAGGCAATGAGCAGTTCTTC
abundance: few; v_gene: TRBV9; j_gene: TRBJ1-6; d_gene: .; CDR3aa: CASSEGTNSPLHF; CDR3nt: TGTGCCAGCAGCGAGGGGACAAATTCACCCCTCCACTTT
abundance: few; v_gene: TRBV5-1; j_gene: TRBJ2-3; d_gene: TRBD2; CDR3aa: CASSAGLAALTDTQYF; CDR3nt: TGCGCCAGCAGCGCGGGACTAGCGGCCCTCACAGATACGCAGTATTTT
abundance: .; v_gene: TRBV5-1; j_gene: TRBJ2-2; d_gene: TRBD2; CDR3aa: CASSSTSDRNTGELFF; CDR3nt: TGCGCCAGCAGCTCGACTAGCGATAGGAACACCGGGGAGCTGTTTTTT
abundance: medium-sized; v_gene: TRBV5-1; j_gene: TRBJ1-5; d_gene: .; CDR3aa: CASSEGHSQPQHF; CDR3nt: TGCGCCAGCAGCGAGGGACATAGTCAGCCCCAGCATTTT
abundance: .; v_gene: TRBV6-6; j_gene: TRBJ1-1; d_gene: .; CDR3aa: CASSPGAGRKNTEAFF; CDR3nt: TGTGCCAGCAGCCCCGGAGCAGGGAGGAAGAACACTGAAGCTTTCTTT
abundance: .; v_gene: TRBV7-2; j_gene: TRBJ1-2; d_gene: .; CDR3aa: CASSLASTRASNYGYTF; CDR3nt: TGTGCCAGCAGCTTAGCGTCAACCAGGGCCTCTAACTATGGCTACACCTTC
abundance: many; v_gene: TRBV19; j_gene: TRBJ1-5; d_gene: .; CDR3aa: CASSMGISNQPQHF; CDR3nt: TGTGCCAGTAGTATGGGTATTAGCAATCAGCCCCAGCATTTT
abundance: .; v_gene: TRBV19; j_gene: TRBJ1-1; d_gene: .; CDR3aa: CASSSRDTNTEAFF; CDR3nt: TGTGCCAGTAGTAGCCGGGACACCAACACTGAAGCTTTCTTT
abundance: once; v_gene: TRBV6-5; j_gene: TRBJ2-7; d_gene: .; CDR3aa: CASSYWRGRGYEQYF; CDR3nt: TGTGCCAGCAGTTACTGGCGCGGCAGGGGCTACGAGCAGTACTTC
abundance: few; v_gene: TRBV7-6; j_gene: TRBJ1-4; d_gene: TRBD1; CDR3aa: CASSLRGPNEKLFF; CDR3nt: TGTGCCAGCAGCTTGAGGGGGCCCAATGAAAAACTGTTTTTT
abundance: few; v_gene: TRBV11-2; j_gene: TRBJ2-1; d_gene: TRBD2; CDR3aa: CASSPGSGSYNEQFF; CDR3nt: TGTGCCAGCAGCCCAGGGAGCGGGAGCTACAATGAGCAGTTCTTC
abundance: few; v_gene: TRBV5-6; j_gene: TRBJ1-5; d_gene: TRBD1; CDR3aa: CASSSQGGRQPQHF; CDR3nt: TGTGCCAGCAGCTCACAGGGGGGAAGACAGCCCCAGCATTTT
abundance: .; v_gene: TRBV2; j_gene: TRBJ1-5; d_gene: .; CDR3aa: CASSAPTALIKQPQHF; CDR3nt: TGTGCCAGCAGTGCCCCTACCGCCCTTATAAAACAGCCCCAGCATTTT
abundance: once; v_gene: TRBV11-2; j_gene: TRBJ2-5; d_gene: TRBD2; CDR3aa: CASSSRLAGGGETQYF; CDR3nt: TGTGCCAGCAGCTCCCGACTAGCGGGAGGGGGGGAGACCCAGTACTTC
abundance: .; v_gene: TRBV6-5; j_gene: TRBJ2-7; d_gene: TRBD1; CDR3aa: CASSYSPGQTYEQYF; CDR3nt: TGTGCCAGCAGTTATTCTCCGGGACAGACCTACGAGCAGTACTTC
abundance: .; v_gene: TRBV5-4; j_gene: TRBJ2-7; d_gene: .; CDR3aa: CASSYKGSYEQYF; CDR3nt: TGTGCCAGCAGCTATAAGGGCTCCTACGAGCAGTACTTC
abundance: .; v_gene: TRBV11-3; j_gene: TRBJ2-1; d_gene: TRBD2; CDR3aa: CASSTFSGLAFEQFF; CDR3nt: TGTGCCAGCAGCACCTTTTCTGGACTAGCGTTTGAGCAGTTCTTC
abundance: .; v_gene: TRBV28; j_gene: TRBJ1-2; d_gene: .; CDR3aa: CASTPRGGYGYTF; CDR3nt: TGTGCCAGCACCCCTCGGGGGGGGTATGGCTACACCTTC
abundance: once; v_gene: TRBV6-1; j_gene: TRBJ1-4; d_gene: .; CDR3aa: CASSHREDEKLFF; CDR3nt: TGTGCCAGCAGCCACAGGGAGGATGAAAAACTGTTTTTT
abundance: .; v_gene: TRBV4-3; j_gene: TRBJ2-1; d_gene: .; CDR3aa: CASSQDRDRRWAEQFF; CDR3nt: TGCGCCAGCAGCCAAGATCGAGACCGAAGATGGGCTGAGCAGTTCTTC
abundance: .; v_gene: TRBV18; j_gene: TRBJ1-1; d_gene: TRBD1; CDR3aa: CASSPPTGMNTEAFF; CDR3nt: TGTGCCAGCTCACCACCGACAGGGATGAACACTGAAGCTTTCTTT
abundance: few; v_gene: TRBV18; j_gene: TRBJ2-2; d_gene: .; CDR3aa: CASSHGRTLGYTGELFF; CDR3nt: TGTGCCAGCTCGCACGGACGGACCTTGGGGTACACCGGGGAGCTGTTTTTT
abundance: .; v_gene: TRBV6-5; j_gene: TRBJ1-5; d_gene: .; CDR3aa: CASSYSARGSNQPQHF; CDR3nt: TGTGCCAGCAGTTACTCAGCCAGGGGAAGCAATCAGCCCCAGCATTTT
abundance: few; v_gene: TRBV11-3; j_gene: TRBJ2-3; d_gene: .; CDR3aa: CASSKNLPTDTQYF; CDR3nt: TGTGCCAGCAGCAAGAACCTTCCCACAGATACGCAGTATTTT
abundance: few; v_gene: TRBV7-2; j_gene: TRBJ1-1; d_gene: .; CDR3aa: CASSLVAETEAFF; CDR3nt: TGTGCCAGCAGCTTAGTGGCAGAGACTGAAGCTTTCTTT
abundance: .; v_gene: TRBV7-2; j_gene: TRBJ1-2; d_gene: TRBD1; CDR3aa: CASSLGQGNYGYTF; CDR3nt: TGTGCCAGCAGCCTGGGACAGGGAAACTATGGCTACACCTTC
abundance: .; v_gene: TRBV7-2; j_gene: TRBJ2-1; d_gene: .; CDR3aa: CASSGGTPYNEQFF; CDR3nt: TGTGCCAGCAGCGGGGGGACACCATACAATGAGCAGTTCTTC
abundance: .; v_gene: TRBV7-9; j_gene: TRBJ2-1; d_gene: TRBD1; CDR3aa: CASSHRPGQGLNEQFF; CDR3nt: TGTGCCAGCAGCCATCGGCCGGGACAGGGCCTTAATGAGCAGTTCTTC
abundance: few; v_gene: TRBV7-2; j_gene: TRBJ1-3; d_gene: .; CDR3aa: CASSLTGSGNTIYF; CDR3nt: TGTGCCAGCAGCTTAACAGGCTCTGGAAACACCATATATTTT
abundance: few; v_gene: TRBV19; j_gene: TRBJ1-6; d_gene: .; CDR3aa: CASSSITVSNSPLHF; CDR3nt: TGTGCCAGTAGTTCAATTACTGTCAGCAATTCACCCCTCCACTTT
abundance: .; v_gene: TRBV5-1; j_gene: TRBJ2-2; d_gene: .; CDR3aa: CASKYGRENTGELFF; CDR3nt: TGCGCCAGCAAGTACGGGCGAGAAAACACCGGGGAGCTGTTTTTT